These 26 T cell receptor beta chains were all obtained from the same sample, sequenced in a study of blood T cell repertoires in COVID-19. Assay: immunoSEQ multiplex PCR; the TCRdb copy retains only in-frame clones and omits some. The sample shows approximately 140,000 clones, around 81% of them seen only once. The sequencing input was peripheral blood. All receptors derive from a woman between 40 and 50 years old with active or convalescent COVID-19.

The CDR3 loop reads CAISHRGPGNEKLFF. CDR3 nucleotides: TGTGCCATCAGTCACAGGGGTCCCGGTAATGAAAAACTGTTTTTT. The chain couples TRBV10-3 to TRBJ1-4; 7 nucleotides align to TRBD1. V lost 5 bases, J lost 4 bases, and 7 bases stayed unmatched. This CDR3 region has 15 residues. CDR1 and CDR2 from the germline V gene are ENHRY and SYGVKD.

This chain links TRBV9 with TRBJ2-1; TRBD1 might be the D (6 bases). Per germline, CDR1 SGDLS and CDR2 YYNGEE. Deletions cut 0 bases from V and 6 bases from J, with 16 bases between. The CDR3 contains 16 residues. CDR3 residues: CASSVAQRGGSNEQFF. The CDR3 region has the DNA TGTGCCAGCAGCGTAGCCCAGCGAGGGGGTTCCAATGAGCAGTTCTTC.

The chain has TRBV10-3 and TRBJ1-2, with 10 bases lining up with TRBD1. The CDR3 contains 16 residues. From germline, CDR1 is ENHRY and CDR2 SYGVKD. With 2 bases clipped from V and 2 bases from J, the junction kept 5 bases outside the gene matches. The CDR3 DNA reads as TGTGCCATCAGTGAGGGGACAGGGGTGGTGAACTATGGCTACACCTTC. This gives the protein CAISEGTGVVNYGYTF.

The genes are TRBV19 and TRBJ2-1; D is perhaps TRBD2 (5 bases). The CDR3 consists of 14 residues. Trimming cost V 3 bases and J 8 bases, with 14 bases left between them. CDR1 and CDR2 from the germline V gene are LNHDA and SQIVND (reference sequence). The CDR3 sequence is CASSIPWTGDEQFF. DNA for the CDR3: TGTGCCAGTAGTATCCCGTGGACTGGGGATGAGCAGTTCTTC.

The rearrangement uses TRBV19 and TRBJ2-7; 10 bases align to TRBD1. CDR3 length: 16 amino acids. With 5 bases clipped from V and 3 bases from J, the junction kept 10 bases outside the gene matches. Germline V gene data show CDR1 as LNHDA and CDR2 as SQIVND (reference sequence). In DNA form, the CDR3 reads TGTGCCAGTAGTCAATCCCGGACAGGGGGGAACTACGAGCAGTACTTC. It yields the protein CASSQSRTGGNYEQYF. The complete variable domain, with remaining parts taken from reference TRBV19 and TRBJ2-7, reads DGGITQSPKYLFRKEGQNVTLSCEQNLNHDAMYWYRQDPGQGLRLIYYSQIVNDFQKGDIAEGYSVSREKKESFPLTVTSAQKNPTAFYLCASSQSRTGGNYEQYFGPGTRLTVT.

The V gene is TRBV19, the J gene TRBJ2-7; 9 bases align to TRBD1. The CDR3 runs 15 residues. Germline V CDR1 and CDR2: LNHDA, SQIVND (reference sequence). V was pared by 8 bases and J by 5 bases, with 13 bases of the junction left unmatched. The chain's CDR3 is CASSPLQGAWNEQYF. The CDR3 DNA reads as TGTGCCAGTTCCCCTCTACAGGGGGCGTGGAACGAGCAGTACTTC.

The chain links TRBV28 to TRBJ1-6; the D is unclear. Germline CDR1 is MDHEN and CDR2 is SYDVKM. The V gene lost 6 bases and the J gene lost 5 bases, with 17 bases spanning the gap. This CDR3 has 16 residues. CDR3 sequence (DNA): TGTGCCAGCAGCCCCGCCGGGCGGGTAAATAATTCACCCCTCCACTTT. Its protein product is CASSPAGRVNNSPLHF. The full variable domain, its missing parts supplied by reference TRBV28 and TRBJ1-6, is DVKVTQSSRYLVKRTGEKVFLECVQDMDHENMFWYRQDPGLGLRLIYFSYDVKMKEKGDIPEGYSVSREKKERFSLILESASTNQTSMYLCASSPAGRVNNSPLHFGNGTRLTVT.

V usage is TRBV24-1 and J usage is TRBJ1-1, with D hard to call. Germline V gene data show CDR1 as KGHDR and CDR2 as SFDVKD. The ends were cut back, 5 bases at V and 3 bases at J, with 15 bases in the middle. The CDR3 is 15 residues long. CDR3 sequence: CATSGPSDKDTEAFF. The CDR3, as DNA: TGTGCCACCAGTGGCCCCTCAGACAAAGACACTGAAGCTTTCTTT.

This clone appeared a single time. The chain uses TRBV5-6 and TRBJ1-3, with unresolved D. The germline CDR1 and CDR2 sequences are SGHDT and YYEEEE. V was shortened by 2 bases and J by 0 bases, with 6 bases between the two germline ends. The CDR3 runs to 14 residues. The CDR3 region has the DNA TGTGCCAGCAGCTTTGGGAGCTCTGGAAACACCATATATTTT. It specifies CASSFGSSGNTIYF.

V and J are TRBV6-4 and TRBJ2-1, with 7 bases aligning to TRBD2. Trimming took 4 bases from V and 0 from J; bases not matched to a gene: 0. Germline loops: CDR1 MRHNA, CDR2 SNTAGT. CDR3 size: 14 residues. CDR3 bases: TGTGCCAGCAGTGCTAGCGGCTCCTACAATGAGCAGTTCTTC. Its translation: CASSASGSYNEQFF.

This sequence joins TRBV6-5 and TRBJ1-2; no reliable D call. Trimming shortened V by 0 bases and J by 8 bases, and 13 bases separated the two germline ends. The CDR3 is 14 residues long. Germline assignment: CDR1 MNHEY and CDR2 SVGAGI. The CDR3 sequence: CASSYSLRAGGYTF. The CDR3 coding sequence is TGTGCCAGCAGTTACTCGTTGAGGGCAGGAGGCTACACCTTC.

This clone showed up just a few times. This sequence joins TRBV15 and TRBJ1-2; D gene ambiguous. V shed 5 bases and J shed 1 base, with 14 bases lying between them. This CDR3 contains 15 residues. Germline V gives CDR1 LNHNV, CDR2 YYDKDF (reference sequence). The CDR3: CATSGVDGINYGYTF. The CDR3 nucleotides are TGTGCCACCAGCGGAGTCGACGGGATTAACTATGGCTACACCTTC. Full variable domain (outside the CDR3, taken from reference TRBV15 and TRBJ1-2): DAMVIQNPRYQVTQFGKPVTLSCSQTLNHNVMYWYQQKSSQAPKLLFHYYDKDFNNEADTPDNFQSRRPNTSFCFLDIRSPGLGDTAMYLCATSGVDGINYGYTFGSGTRLTVV.

The V call is TRBV7-2, the J call TRBJ2-3, with D perhaps matching TRBD1 (5 bases). The CDR3 extends over 15 amino acids. Trimming removed 3 bases from V and 1 base from J, with 11 bases in between. The germline V gene encodes CDR1 SGHTA and CDR2 FQGNSA. The CDR3, as DNA: TGTGCCAGCAGCTTGTGGGGCCTGGGCACAGATACGCAGTATTTT. It encodes CASSLWGLGTDTQYF. The variable domain in full, with the rest retrieved from reference TRBV7-2 and TRBJ2-3, is GAGVSQSPSNKVTEKGKDVELRCDPISGHTALYWYRQSLGQGLEFLIYFQGNSAPDKSGLPSDRFSAERTGGSVSTLTIQRTQQEDSAVYLCASSLWGLGTDTQYFGPGTRLTVL.

The chain has TRBV28 and TRBJ1-2, with 10 bases fitting TRBD1. Germline V gene data show CDR1 as MDHEN and CDR2 as SYDVKM. This CDR3 spans 14 amino acids. V shed 6 bases, J shed 6 bases, and the junction held 7 bases outside the gene matches. The DNA of the CDR3 is TGTGCCAGCAGGCCCATCGGACAGGGGGATGGCTACACCTTC. Its protein product is CASRPIGQGDGYTF.

V is TRBV14 and J is TRBJ2-3, with a possible D match to TRBD2 (7 bases). V dropped 8 bases and J dropped 4 bases, with 13 bases sitting between them. The CDR3 has 13 amino acids. In germline, CDR1 is SGHDN, CDR2 FVKESK. CDR3 protein: CASGRGGADTQYF. The CDR3 region has the DNA TGTGCCAGCGGGCGAGGGGGGGCAGATACGCAGTATTTT.

The rearrangement joins TRBV3-1 (or the pseudogene TRBV3-2) to TRBJ1-3; D is unclear. Germline loops: CDR1 LGHDT, CDR2 YNNKEL (reference sequence). This CDR3 region has 14 residues. V was shortened by 5 bases and J by 2 bases, with 10 bases between the two germline ends. The CDR3 sequence is CASSASGTGNTIYF. The CDR3 region has the DNA TGTGCCAGCAGCGCCAGCGGAACTGGAAACACCATATATTTT.

Remarks on this clone: An end of the junction differs from the germline gene, which may be a read error. V is TRBV10-2 and J is TRBJ1-2; D may be TRBD1 (6 bases). Germline CDR1 reads WSHSY; CDR2 reads SAAADI. The CDR3 is made up of 12 amino acids. The DNA of the CDR3 is TGCGCCAGCATTGGGACACGAGATACCTTCTCCTTC. Its protein product is CASIGTRDTFSF.

The rearrangement uses TRBV29-1 and TRBJ2-3; TRBD2 agrees at 7 bases. CDR1 is SQVTM, CDR2 ANQGSEA, per germline. The ends lost 6 bases at V and 0 bases at J; junction bases unmatched: 3. The CDR3 consists of 13 residues. CDR3 sequence reads: CSVKRESTDTQYF. As DNA, the CDR3 is TGCAGCGTAAAGCGGGAAAGCACAGATACGCAGTATTTT.

This CDR3 reads CASSASGLSGEKLFF. CDR3 in DNA: TGTGCCAGTAGTGCCTCAGGGTTAAGTGGTGAAAAACTGTTTTTT. The chain links TRBV19 to TRBJ1-4; the D gene is possibly TRBD1 (5 bases). The CDR3 runs 15 residues. Trimming removed 5 bases from V and 7 bases from J, with 17 bases in between. The germline V gene encodes CDR1 LNHDA and CDR2 SQIVND (reference sequence).

The chain has TRBV9 and TRBJ1-2, with D uncertain. Germline V gene lookup returns CDR1 SGDLS and CDR2 YYNGEE. CDR3 length equals 13 residues. The V end was cut by 4 bases, the J end by 8 bases, with 15 bases between. CDR3 sequence (DNA): TGTGCCAGCAGCCCCCAGTCGGTGAGGGGCTACACCTTC. Translating it yields CASSPQSVRGYTF.

This clone was detected only a few times. This chain connects TRBV30 to TRBJ1-5; 8 bases line up with TRBD1. CDR1 and CDR2 from the germline V gene are GTSNPN and SVGIG (reference sequence). The trim removed 2 bases at V and 5 bases at J, leaving 14 bases unmatched. This CDR3 is 17 amino acids long. The CDR3 region has the DNA TGTGCCTGGAGTACTTTCGACAGGGGTCAGTGGGATCAGCCCCAGCATTTT. This translates into CAWSTFDRGQWDQPQHF.

This rearrangement joins TRBV11-2 to TRBJ2-7; the match to TRBD1 covers 7 bases. The J segment lost 7 bases and the V segment lost 4 bases, leaving 16 bases of the junction unmatched. The CDR3 runs 16 residues. Germline CDR1 SGHAT, CDR2 FQNNGV. The CDR3 loop is CASSYSSGQPSGEQYF. CDR3 DNA sequence: TGTGCCAGCAGCTACAGTTCGGGACAGCCGTCCGGGGAGCAGTACTTC.

The chain employs TRBV7-2 and TRBJ2-1; 7 bases align to TRBD1. Trimming removed 5 bases from V and 0 bases from J; junction bases left unmatched: 10. CDR1 is SGHTA and CDR2 is FQGNSA in the germline V gene. The CDR3 sequence is 17 residues long. CDR3 in amino acids: CASSPQGGLSSYNEQFF. The CDR3 nucleotides read TGTGCCAGCAGCCCACAAGGGGGCCTGAGCTCCTACAATGAGCAGTTCTTC.

The gene calls are TRBV6-2 or TRBV6-3 and TRBJ1-2; D possibly corresponds to TRBD1 (6 bases). CDR1 MNHEY and CDR2 SVGEGT come from the germline V gene. CDR3 length: 17 amino acids. The ends were cut back, 0 bases at V and 4 bases at J, with 18 bases in the middle. This chain's CDR3 is CASSYSMLDSQTYGYTF. CDR3 DNA sequence: TGTGCCAGCAGTTACTCGATGCTGGACAGCCAAACCTATGGCTACACCTTC.

The gene calls are TRBV10-3 and TRBJ1-5, with 8 bases that match TRBD1. Per the germline V gene, CDR1 is ENHRY and CDR2 is SYGVKD. V shed 0 bases, J shed 5 bases, and the junction held 6 bases outside the gene matches. The CDR3 extends over 16 amino acids. CDR3 in DNA: TGTGCCATCAGTGAGTCTGGGACAGGTCTCTATCAGCCCCAGCATTTT. The encoded protein is CAISESGTGLYQPQHF.

This clone was counted a few times. The gene calls are TRBV5-1 and TRBJ2-7; D not resolved. This CDR3 has 13 amino acids. Germline CDR1 reads SGHRS; CDR2 reads YFSETQ. Deletions cut 7 bases from V and 4 bases from J, with 15 bases between. DNA for the CDR3: TGCGCCAGCGGCCCCAGGTCCAATTACGAGCAGTACTTC. The encoded protein is CASGPRSNYEQYF. Full variable domain (remainder filled in from reference TRBV5-1 and TRBJ2-7): KAGVTQTPRYLIKTRGQQVTLSCSPISGHRSVSWYQQTPGQGLQFLFEYFSETQRNKGNFPGRFSGRQFSNSRSEMNVSTLELGDSALYLCASGPRSNYEQYFGPGTRLTVT.